The 18 T cell receptor beta chains listed next were all sequenced from one sample in a study of cytomegalovirus exposure and HLA in healthy donors. With 60 Vbeta and 13 Jbeta primers, the PCR was carried out. The table came from immunoSEQ multiplex PCR; TCRdb's copy has only in-frame clones and leaves some out. The sample lists some 170,000 clones; 75% to 90% were seen once. Input material: PBMCs. The receptors were sampled from a man younger than 40 in good health and CMV-seronegative.

This chain uses TRBV28 with TRBJ1-1; no clear D gene. Germline CDR1 MDHEN, CDR2 SYDVKM. Trimming pared 7 bases from V and 1 base from J, leaving 13 bases between. This CDR3 comprises 14 residues. The CDR3 here is CASTLLLGNTEAFF. The CDR3 DNA sequence: TGTGCCAGCACCCTACTTCTAGGGAACACTGAAGCTTTCTTT. Supplemented by reference TRBV28 and TRBJ1-1, the full variable domain reads DVKVTQSSRYLVKRTGEKVFLECVQDMDHENMFWYRQDPGLGLRLIYFSYDVKMKEKGDIPEGYSVSREKKERFSLILESASTNQTSMYLCASTLLLGNTEAFFGQGTRLTVV.

Only a few counts were recorded for this clone. Here the CDR3 DNA reads TGTGCCAGCAGTGAAAGTAGCGGAGATTACAATGAGCAGTTCTTC. Encoded protein: CASSESSGDYNEQFF. The chain is built from TRBV6-1 and TRBJ2-1; the D gene is possibly TRBD2 (6 bases). The CDR3 has 15 amino acids. V lost 2 bases to trimming and J lost 4 bases, with 12 bases between them. Per germline, CDR1 MNHNS and CDR2 SASEGT.

This clone was picked up one time. The chain employs TRBV30 and TRBJ2-1; 12 bases align to TRBD2. The ends lost 2 bases at V and 6 bases at J; junction bases unmatched: 5. CDR3 length equals 15 residues. The germline CDR1 and CDR2 sequences are GTSNPN and SVGIG (reference sequence). CDR3 loop: CAWSRVLAGGNEQFF. For the CDR3, the DNA is TGTGCCTGGAGTAGGGTACTAGCGGGAGGCAATGAGCAGTTCTTC.

The chain is built from TRBV5-1 and TRBJ2-5; TRBD1 matches at 12 bases. CDR3 length: 14 amino acids. Germline trimming cut 4 bases from V and 5 bases from J; bases unmatched to any gene: 3. Germline CDR1 reads SGHRS; CDR2 reads YFSETQ. The CDR3 DNA is TGCGCCAGCAGCCGGGACAGGGGGCACGAGACCCAGTACTTC. This encodes CASSRDRGHETQYF.

J is TRBJ1-4 and V is TRBV5-5; D not certain. The CDR3 loop spans 13 amino acids. V shed 4 bases and J shed 4 bases, with 8 bases lying between them. CDR1 and CDR2 (germline): SGHKS, YYEKEE (reference sequence). The chain's CDR3 is CASSAGLNEKLFF. The CDR3 DNA is TGTGCCAGCAGCGCGGGCCTTAATGAAAAACTGTTTTTT.

The rearrangement links TRBV23-1 to TRBJ2-4, with 7 bases matching TRBD1. TRBV23-1 falls under the ORF class, with uncertain function. This CDR3 region has 12 residues. The J segment lost 4 bases and the V segment lost 8 bases, leaving 2 bases of the junction unmatched. CDR3 DNA: TGCGCCAGCGGGACAGATAAAAACATTCAGTACTTC. Amino acid sequence: CASGTDKNIQYF.

This sequence joins TRBV25-1 and TRBJ2-7; 9 bases align to TRBD1. The CDR3 spans 15 residues. Germline V gene data show CDR1 as MGHDK and CDR2 as SYGVNS. The V gene end was trimmed by 1 base and the J gene end by 1 base; junction bases not matched to a gene: 2. CDR3 region: CASSELDRGSYEQYF. DNA for the CDR3: TGTGCCAGCAGTGAATTGGACAGGGGTTCCTACGAGCAGTACTTC.

The chain carries TRBV28 and TRBJ1-4, with 10 nucleotides matching TRBD1. This CDR3 contains 15 residues. V shed 5 bases and J 8 bases; nucleotides not matched to a gene: 8. Germline V gene sequence: CDR1 MDHEN, CDR2 SYDVKM. In nucleotides, the CDR3 is TGTGCCAGCAGTCTGACAGGGGGCGGTAGCGAAAAACTGTTTTTT. Residues: CASSLTGGGSEKLFF.

The rearrangement links TRBV7-8 to TRBJ1-2; 8 bases line up with TRBD1. Germline lookup yields CDR1 SGHVS and CDR2 FQNEAQ. V gave up 5 bases and J gave up 1 base; unmatched junction bases: 6. The CDR3 contains 15 residues. CDR3 bases: TGTGCCAGCAGCCAAAGGACAGGGTATAACTATGGCTACACCTTC. This codes for CASSQRTGYNYGYTF. The full variable domain, its missing parts supplied by reference TRBV7-8 and TRBJ1-2, is GAGVSQSPRYKVAKRGQDVALRCDPISGHVSLFWYQQALGQGPEFLTYFQNEAQLDKSGLPSDRFFAERPEGSVSTLKIQRTQQEDSAVYLCASSQRTGYNYGYTFGSGTRLTVV.

The chain recombines TRBV28 with TRBJ1-1; no clear D. V lost 4 bases, J lost 6 bases, and 9 bases lay in between. The V gene's germline CDR1 is MDHEN and CDR2 SYDVKM. The CDR3 totals 12 residues. CDR3 loop: CASSSAGSEAFF. CDR3 coding DNA: TGTGCCAGCAGTTCCGCGGGGTCTGAAGCTTTCTTT.

The genes are TRBV6-4 and TRBJ1-1; D is unclear. Germline V lookup: CDR1 MRHNA, CDR2 SNTAGT. V shed 0 bases and J shed 1 base, with 9 bases lying between them. The CDR3 loop spans 15 amino acids. The CDR3 sequence: CASSDSGSPNTEAFF. The DNA of the CDR3 is TGTGCCAGCAGTGACTCCGGTAGTCCGAACACTGAAGCTTTCTTT.

The V gene is TRBV7-8, the J gene TRBJ1-1; D is unresolved. The CDR3 contains 15 residues. Per the germline V gene, CDR1 is SGHVS and CDR2 is FQNEAQ. Between the trimmed V and J ends, which lost 5 bases and 8 bases, there was a span of 21 bases. The CDR3 nucleotides read TGTGCCAGCAGCCCCGTGAGCGGGCAGAACCAAGAAGCTTTCTTT. Translated: CASSPVSGQNQEAFF.

This chain joins TRBV18 and TRBJ1-1, with a tentative D call TRBD1 (6 bases). Germline assignment: CDR1 KGHSH and CDR2 LQKENI. The CDR3 is 12 amino acids. The V and J ends lost 6 bases and 9 bases respectively, with 14 bases between them. For the CDR3, the DNA is TGTGCCAGCTCCCCCCAGCAGGGGAAAGCTTTCTTT. This encodes CASSPQQGKAFF.

The chain uses TRBV5-1 and TRBJ2-3, with TRBD1 matching 9 bases. V gave up 0 bases and J gave up 5 bases; unmatched junction bases: 4. CDR1 is SGHRS, CDR2 YFSETQ, per germline. The CDR3 length is 15 residues. The DNA for the CDR3 is TGCGCCAGCAGCTTGGTCGGACAGGGGAAAGATACGCAGTATTTT. Translation gives CASSLVGQGKDTQYF.

V gene TRBV6-6 combines with J gene TRBJ1-1, with D possibly being TRBD1 (5 bases). The germline V gene has CDR1 MNHNY and CDR2 SVGAGI (reference sequence). Trimming removed 0 bases at V and 0 bases at J, with 11 bases between. CDR3 length: 16 residues. The CDR3 region is CASSYSTRAMNTEAFF. CDR3 sequence (DNA): TGTGCCAGCAGTTACTCGACCAGGGCTATGAACACTGAAGCTTTCTTT.

In nucleotides, the CDR3 is TGTGCCAGCAGTTTAAAGGACCCGACAGGGGAAGGTTCACCCCTCCACTTT. The encoded protein is CASSLKDPTGEGSPLHF. The genes are TRBV27 and TRBJ1-6, with 8 nucleotides matching TRBD1. This CDR3 has 17 amino acids. Losses at the gene ends were 2 bases for V and 9 bases for J; bases not matched to a gene: 12. Germline V CDR1 and CDR2: MNHEY, SMNVEV (reference sequence).

The chain uses TRBV6-4 and TRBJ2-3; D is unresolved. The V gene's germline CDR1 is MRHNA and CDR2 SNTAGT. With 4 bases removed from V and 6 bases from J, the gap between germline ends came to 8 bases. The CDR3 has 12 amino acids. The CDR3 DNA follows: TGTGCCAGCAGTGCATCCGGGGATACGCAGTATTTT. Translating it yields CASSASGDTQYF.

V gene TRBV6-6 combines with J gene TRBJ1-2; 8 bases map to TRBD1. The CDR3 covers 12 residues. With V trimmed by 5 bases and J by 6 bases, 2 bases remained unmatched. Per germline, CDR1 MNHNY and CDR2 SVGAGI (reference sequence). Here the CDR3 reads CASSQGADGYTF. The CDR3 region has the DNA TGTGCCAGCAGTCAGGGGGCCGATGGCTACACCTTC.